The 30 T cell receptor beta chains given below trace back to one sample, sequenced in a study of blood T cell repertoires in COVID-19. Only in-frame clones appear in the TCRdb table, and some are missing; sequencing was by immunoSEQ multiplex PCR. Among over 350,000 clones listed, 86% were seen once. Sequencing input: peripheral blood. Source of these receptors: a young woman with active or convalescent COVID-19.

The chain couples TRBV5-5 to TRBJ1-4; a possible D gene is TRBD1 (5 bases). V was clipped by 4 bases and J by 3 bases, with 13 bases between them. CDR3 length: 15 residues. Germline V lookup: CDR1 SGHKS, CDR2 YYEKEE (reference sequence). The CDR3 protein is CASSPAAGPNEKLFF. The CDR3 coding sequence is TGTGCCAGCAGCCCGGCGGCGGGACCTAATGAAAAACTGTTTTTT.

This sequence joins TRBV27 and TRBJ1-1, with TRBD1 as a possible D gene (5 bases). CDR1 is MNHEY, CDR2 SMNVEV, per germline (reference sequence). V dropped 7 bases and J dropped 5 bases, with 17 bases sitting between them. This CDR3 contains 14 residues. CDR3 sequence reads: CASKWSREETEAFF. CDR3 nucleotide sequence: TGTGCCAGCAAGTGGTCCAGGGAAGAGACTGAAGCTTTCTTT.

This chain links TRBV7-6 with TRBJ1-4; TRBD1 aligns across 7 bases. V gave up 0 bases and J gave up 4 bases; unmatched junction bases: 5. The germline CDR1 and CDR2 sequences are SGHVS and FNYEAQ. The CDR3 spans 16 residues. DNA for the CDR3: TGTGCCAGCAGCTTAGCACCGGGACAGAATAATGAAAAACTGTTTTTT. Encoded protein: CASSLAPGQNNEKLFF. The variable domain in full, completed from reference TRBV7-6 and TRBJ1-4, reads GAGVSQSPRYKVTKRGQDVALRCDPISGHVSLYWYRQALGQGPEFLTYFNYEAQQDKSGLPNDRFSAERPEGSISTLTIQRTEQRDSAMYRCASSLAPGQNNEKLFFGSGTQLSVL.

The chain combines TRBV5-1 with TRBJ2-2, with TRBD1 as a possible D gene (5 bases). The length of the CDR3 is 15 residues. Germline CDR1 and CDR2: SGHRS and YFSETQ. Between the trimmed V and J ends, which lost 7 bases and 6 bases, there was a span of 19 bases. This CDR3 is CASHYNTQGAGELFF. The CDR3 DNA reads TGCGCCAGCCACTACAATACCCAGGGCGCCGGGGAGCTGTTTTTT.

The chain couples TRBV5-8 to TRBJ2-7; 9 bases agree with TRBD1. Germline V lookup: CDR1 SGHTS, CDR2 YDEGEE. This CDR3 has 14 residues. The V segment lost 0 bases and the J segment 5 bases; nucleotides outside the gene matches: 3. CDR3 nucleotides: TGTGCCAGCAGCTTGGGGACAGGGGAGGACGAGCAGTACTTC. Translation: CASSLGTGEDEQYF.

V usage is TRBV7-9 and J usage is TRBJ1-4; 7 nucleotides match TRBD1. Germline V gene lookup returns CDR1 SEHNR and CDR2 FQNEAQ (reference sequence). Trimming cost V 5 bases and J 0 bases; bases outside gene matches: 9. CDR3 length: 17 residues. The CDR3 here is CASSPRPDRATNEKLFF. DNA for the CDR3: TGTGCCAGCAGCCCCCGGCCTGACAGGGCAACTAATGAAAAACTGTTTTTT. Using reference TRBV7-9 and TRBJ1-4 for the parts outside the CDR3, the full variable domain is DTGVSQNPRHKITKRGQNVTFRCDPISEHNRLYWYRQTLGQGPEFLTYFQNEAQLEKSRLLSDRFSAERPKGSFSTLEIQRTEQGDSAMYLCASSPRPDRATNEKLFFGSGTQLSVL.

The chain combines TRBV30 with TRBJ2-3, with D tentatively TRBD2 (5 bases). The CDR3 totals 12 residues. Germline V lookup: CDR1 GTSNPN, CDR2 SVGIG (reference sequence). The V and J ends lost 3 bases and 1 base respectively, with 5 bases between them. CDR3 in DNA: TGTGCCTGGAGCGGGGGCACAGATACGCAGTATTTT. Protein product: CAWSGGTDTQYF.

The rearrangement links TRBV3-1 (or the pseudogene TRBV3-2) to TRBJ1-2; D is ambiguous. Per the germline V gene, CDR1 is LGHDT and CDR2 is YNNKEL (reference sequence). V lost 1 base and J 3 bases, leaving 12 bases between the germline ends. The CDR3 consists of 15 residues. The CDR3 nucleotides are TGTGCCAGCAGCCAAGGTCTAGGCGCGGACTATGGCTACACCTTC. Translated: CASSQGLGADYGYTF.

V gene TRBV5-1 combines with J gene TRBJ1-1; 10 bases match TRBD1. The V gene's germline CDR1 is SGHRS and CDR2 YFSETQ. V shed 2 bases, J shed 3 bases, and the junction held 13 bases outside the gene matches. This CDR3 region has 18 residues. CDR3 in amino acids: CASSLLTDRGREDTEAFF. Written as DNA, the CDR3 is TGCGCCAGCAGCTTACTGACTGACAGGGGGCGGGAGGACACTGAAGCTTTCTTT.

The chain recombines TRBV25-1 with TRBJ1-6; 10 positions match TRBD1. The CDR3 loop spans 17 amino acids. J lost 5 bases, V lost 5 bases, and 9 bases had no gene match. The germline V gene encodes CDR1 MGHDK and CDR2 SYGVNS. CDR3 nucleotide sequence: TGTGCCAGCAGTTCGTTGGACAGGGGGTCCCATAATTCACCCCTCCACTTT. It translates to CASSSLDRGSHNSPLHF.

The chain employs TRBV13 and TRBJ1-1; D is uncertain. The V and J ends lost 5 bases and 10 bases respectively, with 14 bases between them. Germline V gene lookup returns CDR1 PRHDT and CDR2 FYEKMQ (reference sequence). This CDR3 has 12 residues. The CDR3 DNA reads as TGTGCCAGCAGCATCGACGGTGGCGGAGCTTTCTTT. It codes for CASSIDGGGAFF.

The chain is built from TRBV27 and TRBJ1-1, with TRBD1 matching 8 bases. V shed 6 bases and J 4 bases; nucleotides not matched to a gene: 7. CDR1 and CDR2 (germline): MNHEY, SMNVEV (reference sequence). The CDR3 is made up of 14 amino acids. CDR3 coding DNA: TGTGCCAGCAGGATTTCCACAGGGGGCACTGAAGCTTTCTTT. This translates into CASRISTGGTEAFF.

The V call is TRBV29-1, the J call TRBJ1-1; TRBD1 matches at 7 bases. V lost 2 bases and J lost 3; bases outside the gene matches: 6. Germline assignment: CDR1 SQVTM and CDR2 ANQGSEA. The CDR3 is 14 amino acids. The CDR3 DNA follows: TGCAGCGTTGAACGACAGGGAAGGTACACTGAAGCTTTCTTT. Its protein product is CSVERQGRYTEAFF. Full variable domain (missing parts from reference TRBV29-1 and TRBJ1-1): SAVISQKPSRDICQRGTSLTIQCQVDSQVTMMFWYRQQPGQSLTLIATANQGSEATYESGFVIDKFPISRPNLTFSTLTVSNMSPEDSSIYLCSVERQGRYTEAFFGQGTRLTVV.

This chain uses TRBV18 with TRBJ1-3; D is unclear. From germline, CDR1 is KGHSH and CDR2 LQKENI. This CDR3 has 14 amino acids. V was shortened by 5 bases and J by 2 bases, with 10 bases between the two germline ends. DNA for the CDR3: TGTGCCAGCTCAACAGAGGGTGCTGGAAACACCATATATTTT. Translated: CASSTEGAGNTIYF.

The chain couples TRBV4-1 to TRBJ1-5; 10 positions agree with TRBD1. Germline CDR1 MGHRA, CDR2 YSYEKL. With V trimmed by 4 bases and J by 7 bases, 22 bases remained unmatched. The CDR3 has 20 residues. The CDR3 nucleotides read TGCGCCAGCAGCCCTCAGCTCACGACAGGGGGCGCATGGACGCGACAGCCCCAGCATTTT. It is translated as CASSPQLTTGGAWTRQPQHF.

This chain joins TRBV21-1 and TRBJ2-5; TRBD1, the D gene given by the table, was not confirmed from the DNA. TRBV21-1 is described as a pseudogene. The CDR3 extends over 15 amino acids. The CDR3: CASSIRRDSQETQYF. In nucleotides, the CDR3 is TGTGCCAGCAGCATCCGCCGGGACAGTCAAGAGACCCAGTACTTC.

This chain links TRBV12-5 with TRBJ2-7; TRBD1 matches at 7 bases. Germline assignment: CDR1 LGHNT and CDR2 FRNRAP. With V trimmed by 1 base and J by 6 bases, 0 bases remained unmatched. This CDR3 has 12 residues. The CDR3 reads CASGLGTGEQYF. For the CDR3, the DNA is TGTGCTAGTGGTTTGGGGACAGGCGAGCAGTACTTC.

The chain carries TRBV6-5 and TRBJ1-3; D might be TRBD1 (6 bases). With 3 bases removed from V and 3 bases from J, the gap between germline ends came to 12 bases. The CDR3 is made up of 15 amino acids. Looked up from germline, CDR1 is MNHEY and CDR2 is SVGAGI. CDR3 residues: CASSYSGALGNTIYF. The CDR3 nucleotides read TGTGCCAGCAGTTATTCAGGGGCGCTTGGAAACACCATATATTTT.

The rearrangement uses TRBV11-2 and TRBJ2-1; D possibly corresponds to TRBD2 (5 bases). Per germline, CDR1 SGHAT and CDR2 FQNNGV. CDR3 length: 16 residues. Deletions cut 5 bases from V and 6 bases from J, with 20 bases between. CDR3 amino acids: CASSRLQGRGSNEQFF. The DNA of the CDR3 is TGTGCCAGCAGCCGGCTGCAAGGCCGGGGATCCAATGAGCAGTTCTTC.

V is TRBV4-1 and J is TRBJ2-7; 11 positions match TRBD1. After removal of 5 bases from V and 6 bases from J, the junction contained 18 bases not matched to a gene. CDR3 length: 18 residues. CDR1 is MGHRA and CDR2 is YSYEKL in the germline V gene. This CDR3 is CASSFGQGARAISGEQYF. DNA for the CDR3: TGCGCCAGCAGCTTTGGACAGGGGGCAAGAGCAATATCGGGCGAGCAGTACTTC.

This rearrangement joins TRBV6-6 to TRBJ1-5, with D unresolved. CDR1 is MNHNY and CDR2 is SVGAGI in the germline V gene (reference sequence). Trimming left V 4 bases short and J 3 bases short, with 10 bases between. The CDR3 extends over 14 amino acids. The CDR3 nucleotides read TGTGCCAGCAGTTCTAGGGAGGCCAATCAGCCCCAGCATTTT. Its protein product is CASSSREANQPQHF.

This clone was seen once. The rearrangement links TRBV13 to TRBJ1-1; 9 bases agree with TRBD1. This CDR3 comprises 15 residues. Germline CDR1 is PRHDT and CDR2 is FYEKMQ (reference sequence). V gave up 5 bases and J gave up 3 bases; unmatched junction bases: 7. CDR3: CASSDRDRDDTEAFF. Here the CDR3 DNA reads TGTGCCAGCAGCGACCGGGACAGGGATGACACTGAAGCTTTCTTT.

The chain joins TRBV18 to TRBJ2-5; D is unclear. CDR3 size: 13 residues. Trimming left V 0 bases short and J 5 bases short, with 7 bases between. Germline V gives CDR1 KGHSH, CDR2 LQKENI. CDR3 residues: CASSPPGAETQYF. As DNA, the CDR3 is TGTGCCAGCTCACCACCGGGCGCGGAGACCCAGTACTTC.

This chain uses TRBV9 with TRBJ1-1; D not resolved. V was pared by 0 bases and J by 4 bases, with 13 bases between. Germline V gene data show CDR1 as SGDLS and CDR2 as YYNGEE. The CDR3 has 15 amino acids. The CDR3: CASSVGGPMGTEAFF. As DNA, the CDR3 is TGTGCCAGCAGCGTAGGCGGGCCGATGGGCACTGAAGCTTTCTTT.

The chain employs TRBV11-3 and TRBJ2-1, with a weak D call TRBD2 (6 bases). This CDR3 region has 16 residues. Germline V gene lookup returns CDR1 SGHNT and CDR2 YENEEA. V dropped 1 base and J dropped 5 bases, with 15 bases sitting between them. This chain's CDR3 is CASSLGGSSANNEQFF. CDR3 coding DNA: TGTGCCAGCAGCTTAGGGGGTTCTAGCGCGAACAATGAGCAGTTCTTC.

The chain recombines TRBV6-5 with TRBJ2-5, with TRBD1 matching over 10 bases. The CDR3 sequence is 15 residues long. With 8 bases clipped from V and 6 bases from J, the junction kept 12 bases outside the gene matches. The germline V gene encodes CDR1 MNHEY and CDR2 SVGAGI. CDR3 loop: CASAHSPGQGKTQYF. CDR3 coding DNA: TGTGCCAGCGCACATAGTCCGGGACAGGGGAAGACCCAGTACTTC.

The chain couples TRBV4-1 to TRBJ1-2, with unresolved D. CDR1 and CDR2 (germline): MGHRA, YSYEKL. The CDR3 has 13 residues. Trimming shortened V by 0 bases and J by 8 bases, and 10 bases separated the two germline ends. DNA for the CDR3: TGCGCCAGCAGCCAAGAACCCCCAGGCGGCTACACCTTC. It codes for CASSQEPPGGYTF.

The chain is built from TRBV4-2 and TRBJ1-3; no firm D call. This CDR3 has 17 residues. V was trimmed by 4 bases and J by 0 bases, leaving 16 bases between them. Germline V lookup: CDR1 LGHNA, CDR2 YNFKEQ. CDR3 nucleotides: TGTGCCAGCAGCCCCAGCGAGGCCGCCAGCTCTGGAAACACCATATATTTT. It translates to CASSPSEAASSGNTIYF.

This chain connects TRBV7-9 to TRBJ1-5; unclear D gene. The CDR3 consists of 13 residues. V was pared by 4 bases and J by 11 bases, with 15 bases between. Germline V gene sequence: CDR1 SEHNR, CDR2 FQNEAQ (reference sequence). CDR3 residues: CASSSPLDGAQHF. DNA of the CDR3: TGTGCCAGCAGCTCACCCCTGGACGGGGCCCAGCATTTT.

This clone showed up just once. In nucleotides, the CDR3 is TGCGCCAGCAGAAATCTAGCGGGCTCCTACAATGAGCAGTTCTTC. Amino acids: CASRNLAGSYNEQFF. The chain links TRBV5-1 to TRBJ2-1; TRBD2 agrees at 8 bases. V dropped 5 bases and J dropped 0; count of bases not matched to a gene: 4. CDR3 size: 15 residues. Looked up from germline, CDR1 is SGHRS and CDR2 is YFSETQ.